Following are 23 T cell receptor beta chains from one sample sequenced in a study of CD8+ T cells in alopecia areata. Isolated RNA was reverse transcribed into cDNA used as the sequencing template. Profiled with immunoSEQ multiplex PCR; TCRdb holds only in-frame clones, not every one. The data show 90,000 to 130,000 clones, none appearing only once, with 15% to 20% held by the ten largest. The sample comprised lesional skin. The receptors originated from a C3H/HeJ mouse with alopecia areata. The mouse strain carries the MHC haplotype H2-k.

This clone showed up just a few times. The gene names here belong to mouse. The observed sequence ends 4 residues before the CDR3 terminus, with the missing tail filled in from the germline J gene. The chain combines TRBV13-2 with TRBJ2-5; 8 bases fit TRBD1. V was pared by 5 bases and J by 1 base, with 3 bases of the junction left unmatched. This CDR3 region has 14 residues. Germline lookup yields CDR1 NNHNN and CDR2 SYGAGS (reference sequence). CDR3 sequence reads: CASGDRADQDTQYF. The sequenced part of the CDR3 DNA is TGTGCCAGCGGGGACAGGGCGGACCAAGAC.

This clone has a count of ten or more. Gene names follow the mouse nomenclature. Read sequence stops 4 residues before the CDR3 end, and the germline J gene provides the missing end. J is TRBJ2-1 and V is TRBV13-3; a possible D gene is TRBD1 (5 bases). V shed 1 base and J shed 0 bases, with 8 bases lying between them. The CDR3 is 15 amino acids. Germline V gene sequence: CDR1 NNHDY, CDR2 SYVADS. The CDR3 region is CASSDLGHNYAEQFF. Partial CDR3 DNA: TGTGCCAGCAGTGATCTCGGACATAACTATGCT.

This clone occurred many times. Gene names denote mouse genes. With the read ending 4 residues before the CDR3 end, the germline J gene is used to fill in that end. This chain uses TRBV13-1 with TRBJ2-5; possibly TRBD1 for D (6 bases). V lost 3 bases to trimming and J lost 0 bases, with 8 bases between them. CDR1 and CDR2 (germline): NSHNY, SYGAGN. CDR3 length: 14 residues. The CDR3 DNA, read in part, is TGTGCCAGCAGTGGGACAGTTAACCAAGAC. It translates to CASSGTVNQD. The CDR3 reads in full as CASSGTVNQDTQYF.

This clone was seen more than once but under ten times. Gene names and germline refer to mouse. The CDR3 end lies 4 residues beyond the end of the read and is filled in from the germline J gene. The chain has TRBV19 and TRBJ2-5; 8 positions agree with TRBD2. Germline V gene data show CDR1 as FNHDT and CDR2 as SITEND (reference sequence). This CDR3 has 14 amino acids. This CDR3 is CASSIRTGWDTQYF. The CDR3 bases that were read are TGTGCCAGCAGTATACGGACTGGGTGGGAC.

Only a few counts were recorded for this clone. Mouse gene names and germline throughout. The read terminates 4 residues before the CDR3 end, so the remaining end is supplied by the germline J gene. This chain connects TRBV16 to TRBJ1-2, with D unclear. The V end lost 1 base, the J end lost 4 bases, and 10 bases lay between the germline ends. This CDR3 spans 14 amino acids. The germline V gene has CDR1 SGHSA and CDR2 FRNQAP. CDR3 amino acids: CASSLGGYGSDYTF. The DNA read from the CDR3 is TGTGCAAGCAGCTTAGGAGGGTACGGCTCC.

Concerning this clone: These gene names are mouse names. The read terminates 4 residues ahead of where the CDR3 ends, so the germline J gene completes it. The rearrangement joins TRBV13-1 to TRBJ2-7; TRBD2 agrees at 7 bases. V trimming: 4 bases; J trimming: 3 bases; junction bases outside the gene matches: 7. The germline CDR1 and CDR2 sequences are NSHNY and SYGAGN. The CDR3 runs 14 residues. The sequenced part of the CDR3 DNA is TGTGCCAGCAGTCCCACTGGGGTCGACTAT. It translates to CASSPTGVDY. The whole CDR3 region reads CASSPTGVDYEQYF.

A note on this clone: Gene names refer to mouse genes. The read terminates 4 residues ahead of where the CDR3 ends, so the germline J gene completes it. The chain recombines TRBV1 with TRBJ2-1; tentative D call: TRBD1 (6 bases). CDR3 length: 15 amino acids. Trimming cost V 3 bases and J 3 bases, with 12 bases left between them. The germline V gene encodes CDR1 NSQYPW and CDR2 LRSPGD (reference sequence). CDR3 in amino acids: CTCSATGNFYAEQFF. The sequenced part of the CDR3 DNA is TGCACCTGCAGTGCTACAGGGAATTTCTATGCT.

Comment on this clone: These gene names are mouse names. The read ends 4 residues early relative to the CDR3; the germline J gene fills the gap. The V gene is TRBV19, the J gene TRBJ1-4, with D maybe TRBD1 (5 bases). Germline CDR1 reads FNHDT; CDR2 reads SITEND (reference sequence). The CDR3 loop spans 13 amino acids. Trimming removed 6 bases at V and 4 bases at J, with 10 bases between. CDR3 DNA, as far as it was read: TGTGCCAGCACCCTCGACAGCAACGAA. Protein sequence: CASTLDSNE. The full CDR3 protein reads CASTLDSNERLFF.

This clone appeared a few times. Mouse names are used for the genes. The read ends 4 residues shy of where the CDR3 ends; the end is completed using the germline J gene. The V gene is TRBV13-2, the J gene TRBJ1-2; TRBD1 is a possible D gene (6 bases). The V end lost 1 base, the J end lost 0 bases, and 13 bases lay between the germline ends. Germline CDR1 is NNHNN and CDR2 is SYGAGS (reference sequence). This CDR3 is 16 amino acids long. Partial CDR3 DNA: TGTGCCAGCGGTGATTCCCGGGACAACTCAAACTCC. Amino acid sequence: CASGDSRDNSNS. In full, the CDR3 reads CASGDSRDNSNSDYTF.

The sample holds many counts of this clone. Mouse germline and gene names are used. The read is 4 residues too short to cover the CDR3 end, so that end is filled in from the germline J gene. The chain combines TRBV13-3 with TRBJ1-2; tentative D call: TRBD1 (6 bases). This CDR3 spans 13 amino acids. The V and J ends lost 0 bases and 4 bases respectively, with 7 bases between them. Germline loops: CDR1 NNHDY, CDR2 SYVADS. The CDR3 is CASSDVRGSDYTF. The CDR3 DNA, read in part, is TGTGCCAGCAGTGATGTCAGGGGCTCC.

In its sample, this clone was seen a few times. Each gene name is a mouse one. The read finishes 4 residues shy of the CDR3 end, and the germline J gene is used to complete it. The rearrangement uses TRBV19 and TRBJ2-5; 9 bases align to TRBD1. Germline V CDR1 and CDR2: FNHDT, SITEND (reference sequence). J was trimmed by 3 bases and V by 3 bases; bases with no gene match: 8. CDR3 length: 16 residues. CDR3: CASSTQRQGGQDTQYF. The CDR3 DNA, read in part, is TGTGCCAGCAGTACCCAACGACAGGGGGGGCAAGAC.

This clone has only a few counts. Mouse names are used for the genes. With the read ending 4 residues before the CDR3 end, the germline J gene is used to fill in that end. The rearrangement links TRBV19 to TRBJ2-3; 8 nucleotides match TRBD2. The CDR3 consists of 16 residues. The germline V gene encodes CDR1 FNHDT and CDR2 SITEND (reference sequence). The trim removed 1 base at V and 0 bases at J, leaving 4 bases unmatched. CDR3 DNA, as far as it was read: TGTGCCAGCAGTATAATACTGGGGGATAGTGCAGAA. Translation gives CASSIILGDSAE. The whole CDR3 reads CASSIILGDSAETLYF. Drawing the rest from reference TRBV19 and TRBJ2-3, the complete variable domain is GGIITQTPKFLIGQEGQKLTLKCQQNFNHDTMYWYRQDSGKGLRLIYYSITENDLQKGDLSEGYDASREKKSSFSLTVTSAQKNEMAVFLCASSIILGDSAETLYFGSGTRLTVL.

As regards this clone: These gene names are mouse names. The CDR3 end lies 4 residues beyond the end of the read and is filled in from the germline J gene. The chain links TRBV1 to TRBJ2-7; 10 nucleotides align to TRBD1. CDR1 and CDR2 (germline): NSQYPW, LRSPGD (reference sequence). This CDR3 spans 15 amino acids. The J segment lost 0 bases and the V segment lost 3 bases, leaving 2 bases of the junction unmatched. The part of the CDR3 DNA that was read is TGCACCTGCAGTGCCCGACAGGGGGCCTCCTAT. Residues: CTCSARQGASY. The whole CDR3 protein reads CTCSARQGASYEQYF.

This clone was observed a few times. Mouse gene names and germline throughout. The CDR3 DNA, read in part, is TGCACCTGCAGTGCAGAAACTGGGGGCCGTGCT. It yields the protein CTCSAETGGRA. The full CDR3 protein reads CTCSAETGGRAEQFF. The rearrangement links TRBV1 to TRBJ2-1, with TRBD2 matching 8 bases. The read gets to within 4 residues of the CDR3 end, and the germline J gene fills in the rest. This CDR3 contains 15 residues. V lost 0 bases, J lost 6 bases, and 4 bases stayed unmatched. Germline V CDR1 and CDR2: NSQYPW, LRSPGD (reference sequence).

In this sample, this clone turned up a few times. Genes and germline come from the mouse. Sequencing ends 4 residues short of the CDR3 end; the germline J gene provides the rest. V usage is TRBV19 and J usage is TRBJ2-5; D perhaps matches TRBD1 (7 bases). The CDR3 loop spans 13 amino acids. The V gene's germline CDR1 is FNHDT and CDR2 SITEND (reference sequence). Partial CDR3 DNA: TGTGCCACCGGACTCCAGGGGGGAGAC. Protein product: CATGLQGGD. The full CDR3 sequence reads CATGLQGGDTQYF.

Comment on this clone: Mouse gene names and germline throughout. Read data end 4 residues before the CDR3 end; the end is taken from the germline J gene. This sample includes further DNA sequences coding for the same CDR3. The chain combines TRBV13-3 with TRBJ2-7, with 10 positions matching TRBD1. The CDR3 spans 14 residues. CDR1 and CDR2 (germline): NNHDY, SYVADS. The DNA read from the CDR3 is TGTGCCAGCAGTGACCCGGGGACAGGGGAT. This codes for CASSDPGTGD. The entire CDR3 sequence reads CASSDPGTGDEQYF.

As for this clone: Gene names follow the mouse nomenclature. The read ends 4 residues shy of where the CDR3 ends; the end is completed using the germline J gene. This sequence joins TRBV17 and TRBJ2-4; the match to TRBD2 covers 8 bases. This CDR3 has 14 amino acids. CDR1 MNHDT and CDR2 YYDKIL come from the germline V gene. V dropped 5 bases and J dropped 0; count of bases not matched to a gene: 1. CDR3 residues: CASSRDWSQNTLYF. Partial CDR3 DNA: TGTGCTAGCAGTCGGGACTGGAGTCAAAAC.

This clone occurred a few times. These gene names are mouse names. The read halts 4 residues ahead of the CDR3 end, with the missing end drawn from the germline J gene. The V gene is TRBV13-1, the J gene TRBJ2-1; D is perhaps TRBD2 (6 bases). From germline, CDR1 is NSHNY and CDR2 SYGAGN. Trimming cost V 2 bases and J 0 bases, with 9 bases left between them. The CDR3 is 15 residues long. The CDR3 spells CASSDWGPNYAEQFF. The CDR3 DNA, read in part, is TGTGCCAGCAGTGACTGGGGTCCTAACTATGCT.

Only a few counts were recorded for this clone. Germline and genes: mouse. The read stops 4 residues short of the end of the CDR3; the missing end is completed from the germline J gene. The chain recombines TRBV1 with TRBJ1-1; the match to TRBD1 covers 8 bases. Germline V gene data show CDR1 as NSQYPW and CDR2 as LRSPGD (reference sequence). There are 14 residues in the CDR3. CDR3 DNA, as far as it was read: TGCACCTGCAGTGCACAGGGGGCCCTTGAA. It is translated as CTCSAQGALE. Given in full, the CDR3 is CTCSAQGALEEVFF.

This clone was detected a few times. The gene names given are mouse names. The CDR3 is cut off 4 residues early in the read; its end comes from the germline J gene. The V call is TRBV19, the J call TRBJ2-5, with 10 bases fitting TRBD1. Germline lookup yields CDR1 FNHDT and CDR2 SITEND (reference sequence). Unmatched junction bases numbered 3, after V lost 2 bases and J lost 3 bases. CDR3 length: 15 residues. CDR3 sequence reads: CASSIRTGGQDTQYF. The sequenced part of the CDR3 DNA is TGTGCCAGCAGTATCCGGACAGGGGGGCAAGAC.

Note on this clone: Germline and genes: mouse. The CDR3 end is not reached by the read, which stops 4 residues before it; the germline J gene fills it in. This sequence joins TRBV13-3 and TRBJ1-4; 7 bases map to TRBD1. CDR3 length: 14 amino acids. Germline assignment: CDR1 NNHDY and CDR2 SYVADS. The J segment lost 4 bases and the V segment lost 6 bases, leaving 6 bases of the junction unmatched. The DNA read from the CDR3 is TGTGCCAGCAACCGGGACAGAAACAACGAA. Translated, it gives CASNRDRNNE. The full CDR3 protein is CASNRDRNNERLFF. Full variable domain (missing parts from reference TRBV13-3 and TRBJ1-4): EAAVTQSPRSKVAVTGGKVTLSCHQTNNHDYMYWYRQDTGHGLRLIHYSYVADSTEKGDIPDGYKASRPSQENFSLILELASLSQTAVYFCASNRDRNNERLFFGHGTKLSVL.

Regarding this clone: The listed genes are named as in mouse. The CDR3 is cut off 4 residues early in the read; its end comes from the germline J gene. The chain joins TRBV17 to TRBJ2-7, with a weak D call TRBD2 (7 bases). CDR1 MNHDT and CDR2 YYDKIL come from the germline V gene. This CDR3 contains 15 residues. V was trimmed by 0 bases and J by 0 bases, leaving 9 bases between them. CDR3 protein: CASSREGGLSYEQYF. The covered CDR3 bases are TGTGCTAGCAGTAGAGAGGGGGGCCTCTCCTAT. Filled out from reference TRBV17 and TRBJ2-7, the complete variable domain reads DTTVKQNPRYKLARVGKPVNLICSQTMNHDTMYWYQKKPNQAPKLLLFYYDKILNREADTFEKFQSSRPNNSFCSLYIGSAGLEYSAMYLCASSREGGLSYEQYFGPGTRLTVL.

The table lists this clone with a few counts. Any gene name here is a mouse gene name. Read coverage stops 4 residues before the CDR3 terminus; the germline J gene supplies the remainder. The V call is TRBV13-1, the J call TRBJ1-2; possibly TRBD1 for D (6 bases). The CDR3 loop spans 13 amino acids. Germline assignment: CDR1 NSHNY and CDR2 SYGAGN. The germline V and J ends were trimmed by 6 bases and 2 bases, with 11 bases remaining between them. CDR3 amino acids: CASTGTMNSDYTF. The CDR3 DNA, read in part, is TGTGCCAGCACCGGGACAATGAACTCC.